Below, 28 T cell receptor beta chains from the same sample are listed, as sequenced in a study of blood T cell repertoires in COVID-19. Produced via immunoSEQ multiplex PCR; TCRdb's table is partial and in-frame only. The table shows more than 200,000 clones, with about 83% occurring only once. Sequenced input: peripheral blood. All receptors derive from a woman aged 45-59 years with acute or convalescent COVID-19.

V usage is TRBV27 and J usage is TRBJ1-4; the D gene is possibly TRBD1 (5 bases). Germline V gene sequence: CDR1 MNHEY, CDR2 SMNVEV (reference sequence). The CDR3 is 16 amino acids. Deletions cut 7 bases from V and 5 bases from J, with 20 bases between. CDR3 DNA: TGTGCCAGCAAAGCGTTAACGGGACTGAAAAATGAAAAACTGTTTTTT. Translation: CASKALTGLKNEKLFF.

The chain couples TRBV2 to TRBJ1-4, with unresolved D. This CDR3 is 14 amino acids long. V was clipped by 7 bases and J by 0 bases, with 9 bases between them. CDR1 is SNHLY, CDR2 FYNNEI, per germline. CDR3 in DNA: TGTGCCAGCAAGACTAGCGCAACTAATGAAAAACTGTTTTTT. Residues: CASKTSATNEKLFF.

The chain employs TRBV7-2 and TRBJ1-1; D unclear. The CDR3 has 13 amino acids. V was clipped by 4 bases and J by 1 base, with 7 bases between them. Germline V gene lookup returns CDR1 SGHTA and CDR2 FQGNSA. For the CDR3, the DNA is TGTGCCAGCAGCTCAAGCCGGAACACTGAAGCTTTCTTT. This sequence encodes CASSSSRNTEAFF.

The chain joins TRBV7-6 to TRBJ2-2, with TRBD2 matching over 10 bases. This CDR3 region has 16 residues. J gave up 0 bases and V 4 bases, and 2 bases lay outside the gene matches. Germline V gene data show CDR1 as SGHVS and CDR2 as FNYEAQ. CDR3 DNA: TGTGCCAGCAGCTCGCTAGCGGGAGCGAACACCGGGGAGCTGTTTTTT. This gives the protein CASSSLAGANTGELFF.

The chain employs TRBV5-6 and TRBJ2-7, with 9 bases matching TRBD2. The germline CDR1 and CDR2 sequences are SGHDT and YYEEEE. The CDR3 sequence is 15 residues long. Unmatched junction bases numbered 8, after V lost 2 bases and J lost 5 bases. The CDR3 DNA reads TGTGCCAGCAGCTTTATAAGCGGGAGGAGCCACGAGCAGTACTTC. As protein: CASSFISGRSHEQYF.

The CDR3 coding sequence is TGTGCCAGCAGTGATTCCCAGGCGGGAGGGTACAATGAGCAGTTCTTC. Its translation is CASSDSQAGGYNEQFF. This chain joins TRBV25-1 and TRBJ2-1; 9 bases line up with TRBD2. Germline CDR1 MGHDK, CDR2 SYGVNS. The CDR3 length is 16 residues. With 3 bases clipped from V and 4 bases from J, the junction kept 7 bases outside the gene matches.

V and J are TRBV5-1 and TRBJ2-7; D ambiguous. The V and J ends lost 6 bases and 4 bases respectively, with 8 bases between them. The CDR3 covers 11 residues. CDR1 is SGHRS, CDR2 YFSETQ, per germline. CDR3: CASTSGYEQYF. The CDR3 region has the DNA TGCGCCAGCACGTCGGGTTACGAGCAGTACTTC.

The chain has TRBV27 and TRBJ2-7, with TRBD1 matching over 9 bases. Germline V lookup: CDR1 MNHEY, CDR2 SMNVEV (reference sequence). V shed 5 bases, J shed 5 bases, and the junction held 16 bases outside the gene matches. This CDR3 has 17 amino acids. DNA for the CDR3: TGTGCCAGCAGTCCCGGGACAGGGTTTAGGGTATACCACGAGCAGTACTTC. Translated, it gives CASSPGTGFRVYHEQYF.

The V and J genes are TRBV28 and TRBJ1-1; 9 nucleotides line up with TRBD1. Trimming at V came to 2 bases and at J to 8 bases, leaving 6 bases not matched to a gene. Germline lookup yields CDR1 MDHEN and CDR2 SYDVKM. This CDR3 has 14 residues. The CDR3 DNA sequence: TGTGCCAGCAGTTTACGCATTACAGGGGGCGAAGCTTTCTTT. Translating it yields CASSLRITGGEAFF. The full variable domain, with the rest looked up from reference TRBV28 and TRBJ1-1, is DVKVTQSSRYLVKRTGEKVFLECVQDMDHENMFWYRQDPGLGLRLIYFSYDVKMKEKGDIPEGYSVSREKKERFSLILESASTNQTSMYLCASSLRITGGEAFFGQGTRLTVV.

The CDR3 sequence: CATSQTGNQETQYF. DNA for the CDR3: TGTGCCACCAGTCAAACAGGGAACCAAGAGACCCAGTACTTC. This rearrangement joins TRBV24-1 to TRBJ2-5; D perhaps matches TRBD1 (6 bases). This CDR3 has 14 residues. Per the germline V gene, CDR1 is KGHDR and CDR2 is SFDVKD. Trimming cost V 6 bases and J 0 bases, with 10 bases left between them.

The DNA for the CDR3 is TGTGCCACCAGCCCGGGACTAGCGGGTCGAGGCTCCTACGAGCAGTACTTC. Translation: CATSPGLAGRGSYEQYF. The V gene is TRBV15, the J gene TRBJ2-7; TRBD2 matches at 12 bases. Germline V gene lookup returns CDR1 LNHNV and CDR2 YYDKDF (reference sequence). The CDR3 length is 17 residues. V dropped 5 bases and J dropped 0; count of bases not matched to a gene: 8.

This sequence joins TRBV27 and TRBJ1-1; D might be TRBD1 (5 bases). The ends were cut back, 6 bases at V and 0 bases at J, with 20 bases in the middle. The CDR3 is made up of 17 amino acids. CDR1 and CDR2 (germline): MNHEY, SMNVEV (reference sequence). This CDR3 reads CASSQTRPQGMNTEAFF. CDR3 coding DNA: TGTGCCAGCAGCCAGACCCGCCCTCAGGGTATGAACACTGAAGCTTTCTTT.

The rearrangement uses TRBV28 and TRBJ2-2; maybe TRBD1 (5 bases). V lost 3 bases to trimming and J lost 1 base, with 12 bases between them. In germline, CDR1 is MDHEN, CDR2 SYDVKM. The CDR3 runs to 16 residues. CDR3 amino acids: CASSFWGVQNTGELFF. The DNA for the CDR3 is TGTGCCAGCAGTTTTTGGGGCGTACAGAACACCGGGGAGCTGTTTTTT.

The chain recombines TRBV3-1 (or the pseudogene TRBV3-2) with TRBJ1-5; D ambiguous. This CDR3 is 14 amino acids long. The germline V gene has CDR1 LGHDT and CDR2 YNNKEL (reference sequence). Trimming stripped 5 bases from V and 0 bases from J, with 8 bases between. The CDR3 is CASSYGDSNQPQHF. The CDR3 DNA sequence: TGTGCCAGCAGCTACGGGGATAGCAATCAGCCCCAGCATTTT.

The rearrangement joins TRBV12-3 or TRBV12-4 to TRBJ2-2; maybe TRBD2 (5 bases). The CDR3 is 13 residues long. The V and J ends lost 6 bases and 7 bases respectively, with 12 bases between them. In DNA, the CDR3 is TGTGCCAGCAGGAGTGAGGGAATCGGGGAGCTGTTTTTT. It yields the protein CASRSEGIGELFF.

The chain has TRBV2 and TRBJ2-1; the match to TRBD2 covers 10 bases. J was trimmed by 15 bases and V by 4 bases; bases with no gene match: 6. The CDR3 loop spans 12 amino acids. The germline V gene encodes CDR1 SNHLY and CDR2 FYNNEI. CDR3 nucleotide sequence: TGTGCCAGCAGTGCCCCTAGCGGGAGTATGTTCTTC. It translates to CASSAPSGSMFF. Drawing the rest from reference TRBV2 and TRBJ2-1, the complete variable domain is EPEVTQTPSHQVTQMGQEVILRCVPISNHLYFYWYRQILGQKVEFLVSFYNNEISEKSEIFDDQFSVERPDGSNFTLKIRSTKLEDSAMYFCASSAPSGSMFFGPGTRLTVL.

V is TRBV5-1 and J is TRBJ1-2; perhaps TRBD1 as D (6 bases). The CDR3 is 15 residues long. Trimming stripped 0 bases from V and 1 base from J, with 10 bases between. From germline, CDR1 is SGHRS and CDR2 YFSETQ. The CDR3 is CASSLGTELNYGYTF. The CDR3 nucleotides read TGCGCCAGCAGCTTGGGGACAGAACTTAACTATGGCTACACCTTC.

Only one count was recorded for this clone. CDR3: CATSSRGDTDTQYF. The CDR3 nucleotides read TGTGCCACCTCGAGTCGGGGGGACACAGATACGCAGTATTTT. The chain uses TRBV9 and TRBJ2-3; 7 nucleotides match TRBD2. V shed 9 bases, J shed 2 bases, and the junction held 9 bases outside the gene matches. Germline values: CDR1 SGDLS, CDR2 YYNGEE. The length of the CDR3 is 14 residues.

The J gene is TRBJ1-2, the V gene TRBV20-1; D is ambiguous. With 3 bases removed from V and 0 bases from J, the gap between germline ends came to 11 bases. From germline, CDR1 is DFQATT and CDR2 SNEGSKA (reference sequence). This CDR3 spans 14 amino acids. The CDR3 sequence: CSASPQVPNYGYTF. DNA for the CDR3: TGCAGTGCTAGTCCTCAGGTACCTAACTATGGCTACACCTTC.

The chain uses TRBV6-5 and TRBJ2-1, with D possibly TRBD2 on 6 matching bases. The CDR3 covers 11 residues. The V end lost 11 bases, the J end lost 9 bases, and 14 bases lay between the germline ends. Germline CDR1 reads MNHEY; CDR2 reads SVGAGI. CDR3 sequence (DNA): TGTGCCGCGGGACTCACGAGTGAGCAGTTCTTC. Encoded protein: CAAGLTSEQFF.

V and J are TRBV29-1 and TRBJ2-1; possible D gene TRBD2, 7 bases. The CDR3 length is 15 residues. V lost 3 bases and J 6 bases, leaving 18 bases between the germline ends. In germline, CDR1 is SQVTM, CDR2 ANQGSEA. CDR3 amino acids: CSVDQSGGFINEQFF. CDR3 nucleotides: TGCAGCGTTGACCAGTCGGGGGGCTTTATCAATGAGCAGTTCTTC.

This chain links TRBV28 with TRBJ2-5, with D hard to call. This CDR3 region has 14 residues. Trimming removed 7 bases at V and 1 base at J, with 13 bases between. Looked up from germline, CDR1 is MDHEN and CDR2 is SYDVKM. CDR3 DNA: TGTGCCAGCAAGCGATATGGGTCCCAAGAGACCCAGTACTTC. Protein product: CASKRYGSQETQYF.

There are a few counts of this clone. The chain uses TRBV5-1 and TRBJ2-5, with 9 bases identical to TRBD2. CDR1 and CDR2 (germline): SGHRS, YFSETQ. The junction had 10 bases not matched to a gene; V was cut back by 0 bases and J by 4 bases. CDR3 size: 17 residues. For the CDR3, the DNA is TGCGCCAGCAGCTTGGGACAGAGCGGAGCGGGAGGAGAGACCCAGTACTTC. Translation: CASSLGQSGAGGETQYF.

In its sample, this clone was seen once. V gene TRBV28 combines with J gene TRBJ2-7, with D unresolved. The CDR3 sequence is 13 residues long. Germline CDR1 MDHEN, CDR2 SYDVKM. The V end was cut by 10 bases, the J end by 0 bases, with 13 bases between. CDR3 amino acids: CAIKDTGSYEQYF. The CDR3 DNA reads TGTGCCATCAAAGATACTGGCTCCTACGAGCAGTACTTC.

V gene TRBV5-6 combines with J gene TRBJ1-5; D is undetermined. The CDR3 runs 15 residues. CDR1 is SGHDT, CDR2 YYEEEE, per germline. V was cut by 3 bases and J by 0 bases, with 10 bases left in between. CDR3 amino acids: CASSSLPRSNQPQHF. The CDR3 region has the DNA TGTGCCAGCAGCTCCCTACCCCGTAGCAATCAGCCCCAGCATTTT.

The chain employs TRBV9 and TRBJ2-1; D ambiguous. V was cut by 2 bases and J by 4 bases, with 13 bases left in between. This CDR3 has 15 amino acids. The germline gives CDR1 SGDLS, CDR2 YYNGEE. The DNA of the CDR3 is TGTGCCAGCAGCGTCTCAGGTCAGGAATACAATGAGCAGTTCTTC. Its translation is CASSVSGQEYNEQFF. Drawing the rest from reference TRBV9 and TRBJ2-1, the complete variable domain is DSGVTQTPKHLITATGQRVTLRCSPRSGDLSVYWYQQSLDQGLQFLIQYYNGEERAKGNILERFSAQQFPDLHSELNLSSLELGDSALYFCASSVSGQEYNEQFFGPGTRLTVL.

The rearrangement uses TRBV5-6 and TRBJ2-7; 9 bases line up with TRBD2. Trimming removed 4 bases from V and 5 bases from J; junction bases left unmatched: 13. Germline V gene sequence: CDR1 SGHDT, CDR2 YYEEEE. This CDR3 region has 16 residues. The CDR3 DNA follows: TGTGCCAGCAGCCGAATGGCGGGGGGGGCGCGAGACGAGCAGTACTTC. The encoded protein is CASSRMAGGARDEQYF.

The chain has TRBV3-1 (or the pseudogene TRBV3-2) and TRBJ2-3; 11 bases agree with TRBD2. The CDR3 length is 17 residues. V shed 1 base, J shed 3 bases, and the junction held 6 bases outside the gene matches. The germline V gene has CDR1 LGHDT and CDR2 YNNKEL (reference sequence). The chain's CDR3 is CASSQVLLAGVTDTQYF. In nucleotides, the CDR3 is TGTGCCAGCAGCCAAGTCCTACTAGCGGGAGTAACAGATACGCAGTATTTT.